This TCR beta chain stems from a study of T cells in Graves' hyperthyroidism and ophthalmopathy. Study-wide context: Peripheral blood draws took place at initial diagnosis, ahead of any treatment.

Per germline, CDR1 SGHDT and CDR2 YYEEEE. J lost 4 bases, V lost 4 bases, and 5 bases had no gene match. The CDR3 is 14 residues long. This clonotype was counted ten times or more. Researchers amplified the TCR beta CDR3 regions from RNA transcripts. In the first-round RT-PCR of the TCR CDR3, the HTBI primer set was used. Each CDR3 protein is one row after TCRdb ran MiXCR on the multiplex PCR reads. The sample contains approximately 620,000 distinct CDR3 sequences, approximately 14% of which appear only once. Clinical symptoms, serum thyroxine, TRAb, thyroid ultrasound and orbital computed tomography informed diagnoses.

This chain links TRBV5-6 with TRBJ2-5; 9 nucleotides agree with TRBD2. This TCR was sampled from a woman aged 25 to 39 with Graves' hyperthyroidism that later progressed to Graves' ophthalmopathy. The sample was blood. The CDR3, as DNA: TGTGCCAGCAGCGCGGGGGGGGGACGAGAGACCCAGTACTTC. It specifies CASSAGGGRETQYF.